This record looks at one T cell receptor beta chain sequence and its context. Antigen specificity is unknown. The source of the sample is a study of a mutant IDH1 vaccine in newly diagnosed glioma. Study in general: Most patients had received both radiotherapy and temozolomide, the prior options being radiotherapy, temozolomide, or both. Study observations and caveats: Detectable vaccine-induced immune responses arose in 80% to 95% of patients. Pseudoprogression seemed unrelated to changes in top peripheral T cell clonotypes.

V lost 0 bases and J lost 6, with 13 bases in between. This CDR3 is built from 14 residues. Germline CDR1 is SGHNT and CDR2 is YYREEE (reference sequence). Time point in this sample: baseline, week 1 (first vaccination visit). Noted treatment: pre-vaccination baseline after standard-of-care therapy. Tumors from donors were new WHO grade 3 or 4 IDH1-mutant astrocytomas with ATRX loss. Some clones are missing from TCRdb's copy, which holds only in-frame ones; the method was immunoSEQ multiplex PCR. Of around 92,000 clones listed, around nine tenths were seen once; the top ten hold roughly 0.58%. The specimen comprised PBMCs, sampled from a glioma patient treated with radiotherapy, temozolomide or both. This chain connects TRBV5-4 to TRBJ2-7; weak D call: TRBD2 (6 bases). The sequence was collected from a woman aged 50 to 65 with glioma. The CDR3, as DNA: TGTGCCAGCAGCTTGGGGGAGGCCCTAGGCGAGCAGTACTTC. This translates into CASSLGEALGEQYF.